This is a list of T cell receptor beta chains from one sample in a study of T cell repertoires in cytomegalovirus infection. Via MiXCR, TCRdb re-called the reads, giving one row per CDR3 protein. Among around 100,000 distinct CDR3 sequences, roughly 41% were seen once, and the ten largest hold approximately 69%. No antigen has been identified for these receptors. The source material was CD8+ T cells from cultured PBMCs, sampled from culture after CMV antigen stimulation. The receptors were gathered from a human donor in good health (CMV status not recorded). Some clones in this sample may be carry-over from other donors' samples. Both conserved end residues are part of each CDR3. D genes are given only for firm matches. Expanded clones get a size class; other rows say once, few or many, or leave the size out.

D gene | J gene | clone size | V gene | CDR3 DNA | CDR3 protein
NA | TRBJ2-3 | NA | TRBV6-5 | TGTGCCAGCAGTTACTCAATTAAAGCCCCCCCAGATACGCAGTATTTT | CASSYSIKAPPDTQYF
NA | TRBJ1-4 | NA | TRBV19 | TGTGCCAGTAGTATCCAACATGATGAAAAACTGTTTTTT | CASSIQHDEKLFF
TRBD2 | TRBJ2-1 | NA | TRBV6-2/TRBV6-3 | TGTGCCAGCAGCGCCGGGACTAGATACTACAATGAGCAGTTCTTC | CASSAGTRYYNEQFF
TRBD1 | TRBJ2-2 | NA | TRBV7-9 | TGTGCCAGCAGCTCACAGGCCCGAGGGTATTACAGGGGCACCGGGGAGCTGTTTTTT | CASSSQARGYYRGTGELFF
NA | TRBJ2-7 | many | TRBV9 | TGTGCCAGCAGCGCGGGGGTGAGTACCGAGCAGTACTTC | CASSAGVSTEQYF
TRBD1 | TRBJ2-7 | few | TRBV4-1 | TGCGCCAGCAGTTATGACCCGGGACAGGGGTACGAGCAGTACTTC | CASSYDPGQGYEQYF
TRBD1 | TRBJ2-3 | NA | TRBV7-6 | TGTGCCAGCAGTCCGAACAGGGGGTACACAGATACGCAGTATTTT | CASSPNRGYTDTQYF
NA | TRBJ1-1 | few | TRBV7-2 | TGTGCCAGCAGCTTAGCGCCCGGCACTGAAGCTTTCTTT | CASSLAPGTEAFF
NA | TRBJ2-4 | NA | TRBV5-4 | TGTGCCAGCAGCGCGGATACCCTAGGGAACATTCAGTACTTC | CASSADTLGNIQYF
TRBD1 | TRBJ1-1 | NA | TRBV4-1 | TGCGCCAGCAGCCAAGCCGGCCAGGGGGCGGTCACTGAAGCTTTCTTT | CASSQAGQGAVTEAFF
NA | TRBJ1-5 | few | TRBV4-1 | TGCGCCAGCAGCCAAGATGAAGGGGTTACTCAGCCCCAGCATTTT | CASSQDEGVTQPQHF
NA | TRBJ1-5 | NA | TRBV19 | TGTGCCAGTAGACTCACTGTCGACCCGAGGAGCAATCAGCCCCAGCATTTT | CASRLTVDPRSNQPQHF
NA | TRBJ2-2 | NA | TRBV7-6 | TGTGCCAGCAGCTTAGCAGGGGAGGCCGGGGAGCTGTTTTTT | CASSLAGEAGELFF
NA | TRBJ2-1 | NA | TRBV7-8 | TGTGCCAGCAGCCCCACCTTTGTGGGGGACTCCTACAATGAGCAGTTCTTC | CASSPTFVGDSYNEQFF
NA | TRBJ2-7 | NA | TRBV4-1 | TGCGCCAGCAGCCAAGTGTGGGGAGAGGGTTCCTACGAGCAGTACTTC | CASSQVWGEGSYEQYF
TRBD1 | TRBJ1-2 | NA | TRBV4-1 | TGCGCCAGCAGCCAATTACCGGGACAGGGGCCTTATAACTATGGCTACACCTTC | CASSQLPGQGPYNYGYTF
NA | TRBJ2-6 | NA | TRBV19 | TGTGCCAGTAGTGCCAGTGACACTGGGGCCAACGTCCTGACTTTC | CASSASDTGANVLTF
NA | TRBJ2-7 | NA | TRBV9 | TGTGCCAGCAGCGTAGGGGGGGAGGACTACGAGCAGTACTTC | CASSVGGEDYEQYF
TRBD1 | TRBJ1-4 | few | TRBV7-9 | TGTGCCAGCAGCAGAATGGGACAGCCAAAACTGTTTTTT | CASSRMGQPKLFF
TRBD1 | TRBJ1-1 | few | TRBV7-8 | TGTGCCAGCAGGGGGGAGGGGGCAGGTGAAGCTTTCTTT | CASRGEGAGEAFF
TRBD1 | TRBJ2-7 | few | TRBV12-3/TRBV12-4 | TGTGCCAGCAGTTTAGCAGGGGGCCCTGTCTACGAGCAGTACTTC | CASSLAGGPVYEQYF
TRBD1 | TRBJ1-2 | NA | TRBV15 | TGTGCCACCAGCAGAACACCGACAGGGGGCTATGGCTACACCTTC | CATSRTPTGGYGYTF
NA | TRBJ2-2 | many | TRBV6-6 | TGTGCCAGCAGTCATGCGGGACAGCAGAACACCGGGGAGCTGTTTTTT | CASSHAGQQNTGELFF
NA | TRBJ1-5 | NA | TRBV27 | TGTGCCAGCAGTACCCGGGGTGGGGGGCATCAGCCCCAGCATTTT | CASSTRGGGHQPQHF
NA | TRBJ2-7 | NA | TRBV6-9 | TGTGCCAGCGCCCGGCTAGCTAACTACGAGCAGTACTTC | CASARLANYEQYF
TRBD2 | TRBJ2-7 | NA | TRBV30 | TGTGCCTGGAGTCCCGGGACTAGTGGTCGCTACGAGCAGTACTTC | CAWSPGTSGRYEQYF
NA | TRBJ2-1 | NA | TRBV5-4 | TGTGCCAGCAGCTTGGGCGGACTTGCCAATGAGCAGTTCTTC | CASSLGGLANEQFF
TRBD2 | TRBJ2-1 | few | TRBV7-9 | TGTGCCAGCAGCTTAGTTCCGGGACTAGCGGGGGGGCCCCGGAATGAGCAGTTCTTC | CASSLVPGLAGGPRNEQFF
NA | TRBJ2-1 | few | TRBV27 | TGTGCCAGCAGTGTAACGGGGAAGAATGAGCAGTTCTTC | CASSVTGKNEQFF
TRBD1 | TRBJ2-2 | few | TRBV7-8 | TGTGCCAGCAGCTGGGCCGGGACAGTAAACACCGGGGAGCTGTTTTTT | CASSWAGTVNTGELFF
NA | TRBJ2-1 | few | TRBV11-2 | TGTGCCAGCAGCTTAGCTAGTTCCAATGAGCAGTTCTTC | CASSLASSNEQFF
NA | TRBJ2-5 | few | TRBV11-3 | TGTGCCAGCAGCTTACCCCGGGGGTCTCAAGAGACCCAGTACTTC | CASSLPRGSQETQYF